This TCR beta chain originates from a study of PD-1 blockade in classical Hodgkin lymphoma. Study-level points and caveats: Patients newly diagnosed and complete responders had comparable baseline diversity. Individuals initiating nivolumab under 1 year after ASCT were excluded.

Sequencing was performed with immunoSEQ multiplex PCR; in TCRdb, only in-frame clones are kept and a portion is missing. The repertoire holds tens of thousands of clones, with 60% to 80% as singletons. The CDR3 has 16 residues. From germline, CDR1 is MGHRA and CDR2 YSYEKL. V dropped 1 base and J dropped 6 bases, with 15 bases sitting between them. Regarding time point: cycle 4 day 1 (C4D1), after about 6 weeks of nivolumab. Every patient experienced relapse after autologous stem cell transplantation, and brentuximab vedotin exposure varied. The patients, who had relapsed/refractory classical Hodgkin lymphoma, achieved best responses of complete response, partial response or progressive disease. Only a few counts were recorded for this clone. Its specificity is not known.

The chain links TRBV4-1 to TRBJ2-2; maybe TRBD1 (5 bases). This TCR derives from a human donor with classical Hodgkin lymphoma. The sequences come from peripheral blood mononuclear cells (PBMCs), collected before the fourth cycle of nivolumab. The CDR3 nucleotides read TGCGCCAGCAGCCAAGCTAACATTATAGGGGCCGGGGAGCTGTTTTTT. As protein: CASSQANIIGAGELFF.